The 25 T cell receptor beta chains reported below all come from one sample, sequenced in a study of naive and memory T cell subsets. Both TRBC1 and TRBC2 were covered by a beta constant-region primer of two equimolar oligonucleotides. MiXCR, run by TCRdb on the UMI-ligation and nested PCR reads, gives a single entry per CDR3 protein. The table includes fewer than 40,000 distinct CDR3 sequences, about an eighth detected once. Sequencing was done on a sample of effector memory CD4+ T cells from blood. Subset here: effector memory, CD45RA- CD27-. These TCRs come from a human donor in good health.

V and J are TRBV2 and TRBJ2-5; 11 positions agree with TRBD1. V dropped 8 bases and J dropped 1; count of bases not matched to a gene: 6. The germline gives CDR1 SNHLY, CDR2 FYNNEI. The length of the CDR3 is 15 residues. CDR3 sequence reads: CASGQGARSQETQYF. CDR3 bases: TGTGCCAGCGGACAGGGGGCCCGGTCCCAAGAGACCCAGTACTTC. Supplemented by reference TRBV2 and TRBJ2-5, the full variable domain reads EPEVTQTPSHQVTQMGQEVILRCVPISNHLYFYWYRQILGQKVEFLVSFYNNEISEKSEIFDDQFSVERPDGSNFTLKIRSTKLEDSAMYFCASGQGARSQETQYFGPGTRLLVL.

This clonotype appeared many times. The rearrangement uses TRBV6-6 and TRBJ2-7; 11 bases line up with TRBD2. The CDR3 length is 13 residues. After removal of 8 bases from V and 3 bases from J, the junction contained 3 bases not matched to a gene. Germline CDR1 is MNHNY and CDR2 is SVGAGI (reference sequence). CDR3: CASQLAGGYEQYF. The CDR3 nucleotides are TGTGCCAGCCAGCTAGCGGGGGGCTACGAGCAGTACTTC.

By share of the sample, this clonotype is medium-sized (0.01 to 0.1%). This rearrangement joins TRBV14 to TRBJ2-7, with unresolved D. Germline V gene data show CDR1 as SGHDN and CDR2 as FVKESK. Trimming removed 4 bases from V and 6 bases from J, with 7 bases in between. CDR3 length equals 11 residues. The CDR3 DNA sequence: TGTGCCAGCAGCCGATTGAGCGAGCAGTACTTC. It yields the protein CASSRLSEQYF.

A few counts support this clonotype. The DNA of the CDR3 is TGTGCCAGCAGTCCGACAGTCAAAAATCAGCCCCAGCATTTT. Protein product: CASSPTVKNQPQHF. The chain employs TRBV12-3 or TRBV12-4 and TRBJ1-5, with D possibly matching TRBD1 (5 bases). CDR3 length: 14 amino acids. V was cut by 5 bases and J by 4 bases, with 12 bases left in between.

The chain uses TRBV15 and TRBJ2-7; 7 nucleotides align to TRBD1. Germline values: CDR1 LNHNV, CDR2 YYDKDF (reference sequence). Germline trimming cut 6 bases from V and 6 bases from J; bases unmatched to any gene: 14. CDR3 length: 15 amino acids. Written as DNA, the CDR3 is TGTGCCACCAGAGCAGGGGGAACCGTCGTGTCCGAGCAGTACTTC. Protein product: CATRAGGTVVSEQYF.

This clonotype has a count of ten or more. The gene calls are TRBV11-2 and TRBJ2-3, with D possibly TRBD2 on 5 matching bases. Germline lookup yields CDR1 SGHAT and CDR2 FQNNGV. The CDR3 has 14 residues. The ends were cut back, 1 base at V and 2 bases at J, with 7 bases in the middle. This CDR3 is CASSLGLPTDTQYF. CDR3 DNA sequence: TGTGCCAGCAGCTTAGGACTACCCACAGATACGCAGTATTTT.

This clonotype has a handful of counts. The rearrangement uses TRBV4-2 and TRBJ2-7; the match to TRBD1 covers 9 bases. CDR1 and CDR2 (germline): LGHNA, YNFKEQ. The CDR3 is 17 residues long. The trim removed 1 base at V and 3 bases at J, leaving 10 bases unmatched. CDR3 in amino acids: CASSQGGWDRADYEQYF. Here the CDR3 DNA reads TGTGCCAGCAGCCAAGGGGGCTGGGACAGGGCCGACTACGAGCAGTACTTC.

Points on this clonotype: A much larger clone differs from this one at a single base, so this may be a read error. This chain links TRBV7-6 with TRBJ2-5; D is perhaps TRBD2 (6 bases). The CDR3 sequence is 13 residues long. CDR1 SGHVS and CDR2 FNYEAQ come from the germline V gene. The CDR3 loop reads CVSSRGRQETQYF. CDR3 coding DNA: TGTGTCAGCAGCCGGGGGAGACAAGAGACCCAGTACTTC.

Written as DNA, the CDR3 is TGTGCCAGTAGTATCATACAGCACACCGGGGAGCTGTTTTTT. Encoded protein: CASSIIQHTGELFF. The chain recombines TRBV19 with TRBJ2-2; unclear D gene. Trimming took off 3 bases at V and 3 bases at J, with 8 bases between the two ends. CDR1 LNHDA and CDR2 SQIVND come from the germline V gene (reference sequence). The CDR3 contains 14 residues.

This clonotype came up many times. The chain joins TRBV5-8 to TRBJ2-1; no clear D gene. The CDR3 extends over 12 amino acids. Germline CDR1 and CDR2: SGHTS and YDEGEE. V was trimmed by 6 bases and J by 3 bases, leaving 7 bases between them. The CDR3 loop is CASIGYYNEQFF. CDR3 DNA sequence: TGTGCCAGCATCGGCTACTACAATGAGCAGTTCTTC.

This clonotype appeared many times. The J gene is TRBJ2-5, the V gene TRBV27; D is unresolved. CDR3 length: 15 amino acids. Germline CDR1 is MNHEY and CDR2 is SMNVEV (reference sequence). The V and J ends lost 2 bases and 5 bases respectively, with 15 bases between them. The CDR3 region has the DNA TGTGCCAGCAGTTTAACTCCTAGTTGGGTGGAGACCCAGTACTTC. Protein product: CASSLTPSWVETQYF.

Only a few counts were recorded for this clonotype. The chain recombines TRBV7-2 with TRBJ2-3, with 15 bases identical to TRBD2. The V and J ends lost 3 bases and 6 bases, in that order; junction bases with no gene match: 19. Germline loops: CDR1 SGHTA, CDR2 FQGNSA. The CDR3 is 21 residues long. The CDR3 region has the DNA TGTGCCAGCAGCTTTCGGTTGGGCGGCTGGACTAGCGGGAGGGCCGCGGATACGCAGTATTTT. Protein: CASSFRLGGWTSGRAADTQYF.

The chain has TRBV6-2 or TRBV6-3 and TRBJ1-2; maybe TRBD1 (5 bases). Germline-derived CDR1 and CDR2 are MNHEY and SVGEGT. This CDR3 is 13 amino acids long. The V and J ends lost 2 bases and 3 bases respectively, with 7 bases between them. The CDR3 loop is CASSYRGHYGYTF. As DNA, the CDR3 is TGTGCCAGCAGTTACCGGGGCCACTATGGCTACACCTTC.

This clonotype was found a few times. The gene calls are TRBV12-3 or TRBV12-4 and TRBJ1-5; 7 nucleotides agree with TRBD1. J was trimmed by 4 bases and V by 8 bases; bases with no gene match: 8. The CDR3 consists of 14 residues. In DNA, the CDR3 is TGTGCCAGCCAGACAGGGCTGGAAAATCAGCCCCAGCATTTT. Encoded protein: CASQTGLENQPQHF.

This clonotype has a count of ten or more. J is TRBJ2-7 and V is TRBV14; possible D gene TRBD2, 6 bases. Trimming took 6 bases from V and 4 from J, leaving 22 bases between them. This CDR3 spans 16 amino acids. The germline V gene has CDR1 SGHDN and CDR2 FVKESK. CDR3 residues: CASSARPGAATYEQYF. CDR3 coding DNA: TGTGCCAGCAGTGCTCGCCCGGGAGCTGCTACTTACGAGCAGTACTTC.

The J gene is TRBJ1-4, the V gene TRBV20-1; no clear D. V was pared by 0 bases and J by 4 bases, with 12 bases between. This CDR3 is 15 amino acids long. CDR1 is DFQATT, CDR2 SNEGSKA, per germline (reference sequence). Written as DNA, the CDR3 is TGCAGTGCTAGAGATCAGGCAGGAGATAATGAAAAACTGTTTTTT. Its protein is CSARDQAGDNEKLFF.

J is TRBJ1-1 and V is TRBV19; D is perhaps TRBD1 (6 bases). Between the trimmed V and J ends, which lost 3 bases and 6 bases, there was a span of 17 bases. The CDR3 runs 15 residues. The germline V gene encodes CDR1 LNHDA and CDR2 SQIVND (reference sequence). CDR3 coding DNA: TGTGCCAGTAGTATTACCAACAGGGATTGGGCTGAAGCTTTCTTT. Translating gives CASSITNRDWAEAFF. The variable domain in full, completed from reference TRBV19 and TRBJ1-1, reads DGGITQSPKYLFRKEGQNVTLSCEQNLNHDAMYWYRQDPGQGLRLIYYSQIVNDFQKGDIAEGYSVSREKKESFPLTVTSAQKNPTAFYLCASSITNRDWAEAFFGQGTRLTVV.

This clonotype was found a few times. The rearrangement links TRBV4-2 to TRBJ1-5; D gene uncertain. This CDR3 is 16 amino acids long. V lost 0 bases and J lost 3, with 12 bases in between. CDR1 LGHNA and CDR2 YNFKEQ come from the germline V gene. This CDR3 reads CASSQDGLQVNQPQHF. CDR3 DNA sequence: TGTGCCAGCAGCCAAGATGGGCTTCAGGTCAATCAGCCCCAGCATTTT.

The V and J genes are TRBV28 and TRBJ1-4; tentatively, D is TRBD1 (6 bases). This CDR3 has 14 residues. Germline-derived CDR1 and CDR2 are MDHEN and SYDVKM. Between the trimmed V and J ends, which lost 2 bases and 10 bases, there was a span of 14 bases. The CDR3 DNA reads TGTGCCAGCAGTTTAGGGGGGGGCTTAGGAAAACTGTTTTTT. Translation: CASSLGGGLGKLFF.

Only a few counts were recorded for this clonotype. This chain links TRBV10-3 with TRBJ2-5; D possibly uses TRBD1 or TRBD2 (6 bases each). Trimming cost V 5 bases and J 5 bases, with 21 bases left between them. The CDR3 covers 16 residues. Germline CDR1 reads ENHRY; CDR2 reads SYGVKD. The CDR3 sequence is CAISNSEGGIIETQYF. DNA for the CDR3: TGTGCCATCAGTAACTCAGAAGGGGGGATTATCGAGACCCAGTACTTC.

This sequence joins TRBV5-1 and TRBJ2-2, with 8 nucleotides matching TRBD1. Germline V gene lookup returns CDR1 SGHRS and CDR2 YFSETQ. The CDR3 spans 15 residues. Trimming took 4 bases from V and 2 from J; bases not matched to a gene: 4. In DNA, the CDR3 is TGCGCCAGCAGCCCGGGACAGGACAACACCGGGGAGCTGTTTTTT. Translated, it gives CASSPGQDNTGELFF. The entire variable domain, with the rest obtained from reference TRBV5-1 and TRBJ2-2, is as follows: KAGVTQTPRYLIKTRGQQVTLSCSPISGHRSVSWYQQTPGQGLQFLFEYFSETQRNKGNFPGRFSGRQFSNSRSEMNVSTLELGDSALYLCASSPGQDNTGELFFGEGSRLTVL.

This clonotype appeared many times. This chain uses TRBV12-3 or TRBV12-4 with TRBJ2-1; 7 positions match TRBD2. The CDR3 sequence is 15 residues long. The J segment lost 6 bases and the V segment lost 4 bases, leaving 9 bases of the junction unmatched. The CDR3 region has the DNA TGTGCCAGCAGTTCGAGGACTAGGGCGGGCAATGAGCAGTTCTTC. This gives the protein CASSSRTRAGNEQFF.

This clonotype came up once. This may come from a read error, since a much larger clone is one base off. The CDR3 bases are TGCGCCAGCAGCTGGGACCTGACCGGCGGCTACACCTTC. It specifies CASSWDLTGGYTF. The V gene is TRBV5-1, the J gene TRBJ1-2, with D possibly matching TRBD1 (5 bases). V was shortened by 3 bases and J by 8 bases, with 14 bases between the two germline ends. CDR3 size: 13 residues. In germline, CDR1 is SGHRS, CDR2 YFSETQ.

This clonotype was picked up many times. The chain employs TRBV12-3 or TRBV12-4 and TRBJ2-7; weak D call: TRBD2 (5 bases). V gave up 5 bases and J gave up 2 bases, with 13 bases separating them. This CDR3 is 14 amino acids long. The CDR3 coding sequence is TGTGCCAGCAGTCCATGGACTTACCCCTACGAGCAGTACTTC. Protein product: CASSPWTYPYEQYF.

The rearrangement links TRBV27 to TRBJ1-6, with D uncertain. Germline V gives CDR1 MNHEY, CDR2 SMNVEV (reference sequence). With 2 bases removed from V and 1 base from J, the gap between germline ends came to 9 bases. There are 16 residues in the CDR3. The CDR3 sequence is CASSLVAASYNSPLHF. For the CDR3, the DNA is TGTGCCAGCAGTTTAGTGGCAGCATCCTATAATTCACCCCTCCACTTT.